The 6 T cell receptor beta chains in this list originate from one sample, sequenced in a study of T cells after yellow fever vaccination. One entry per CDR3 protein results from TCRdb running MiXCR on the 5' RACE reads. The profile shows some 300,000 distinct CDR3 sequences, 8.7% of them singletons. The material sequenced was CD4+ T cells sorted from PBMCs, taken 5 days after the yellow fever booster vaccination. Receptors originate from a man aged 18 to 35 who received the YFV17D yellow fever vaccine.

The rearrangement links TRBV4-3 to TRBJ1-6; 7 positions agree with TRBD1. The V and J ends lost 4 bases and 8 bases, in that order; junction bases with no gene match: 11. The germline CDR1 and CDR2 sequences are LGHNA and YSLEER. This CDR3 has 16 amino acids. CDR3 sequence (DNA): TGCGCCAGCAGCCTGACCCACGACAGGGAAGATTCACCCCTCCACTTT. Amino acids: CASSLTHDREDSPLHF.

This clonotype was observed many times. V gene TRBV6-1 combines with J gene TRBJ1-1, with TRBD1 matching 8 bases. With V trimmed by 8 bases and J by 1 base, 3 bases remained unmatched. From germline, CDR1 is MNHNS and CDR2 SASEGT. This CDR3 is built from 13 residues. CDR3 loop: CASARGPNTEAFF. The CDR3 DNA is TGTGCCAGCGCCAGGGGGCCGAACACTGAAGCTTTCTTT.

The J gene is TRBJ2-1, the V gene TRBV20-1; TRBD2 might be the D (6 bases). Germline CDR1 is DFQATT and CDR2 is SNEGSKA (reference sequence). The ends were cut back, 6 bases at V and 0 bases at J, with 9 bases in the middle. This CDR3 is 13 amino acids long. The CDR3 coding sequence is TGCAGTGCCTTGCGGGACTCCTACAATGAGCAGTTCTTC. Translating gives CSALRDSYNEQFF.

CDR3 loop: CASSYRGALSGANVLTF. The CDR3 DNA reads TGTGCCAGCAGTTATAGGGGGGCCCTATCTGGGGCCAACGTCCTGACTTTC. V is TRBV6-2 or TRBV6-3 and J is TRBJ2-6, with D perhaps given as TRBD1 or TRBD2 (6 bases each). Germline V gene data show CDR1 as MNHEY and CDR2 as SVGEGT. Trimming removed 3 bases from V and 1 base from J, with 13 bases in between. The CDR3 runs 17 residues.

This clonotype turned up a few times. This sequence joins TRBV5-6 and TRBJ2-7; possible D gene TRBD1, 5 bases. Germline V CDR1 and CDR2: SGHDT, YYEEEE. V lost 2 bases to trimming and J lost 3 bases, with 21 bases between them. The CDR3 covers 17 residues. In nucleotides, the CDR3 is TGTGCCAGCAGCTTCCGACAGCCTCAGATCAGATACTACGAGCAGTACGTC. It translates to CASSFRQPQIRYYEQYV.

The chain combines TRBV4-3 with TRBJ2-6; D might be TRBD2 (6 bases). Germline V gene lookup returns CDR1 LGHNA and CDR2 YSLEER. The CDR3 sequence is 16 residues long. With 0 bases removed from V and 4 bases from J, the gap between germline ends came to 10 bases. The CDR3 coding sequence is TGCGCCAGCAGCCAAGAGCCGGGGGTCGGGGCCAACGTCCTGACTTTC. Encoded protein: CASSQEPGVGANVLTF.